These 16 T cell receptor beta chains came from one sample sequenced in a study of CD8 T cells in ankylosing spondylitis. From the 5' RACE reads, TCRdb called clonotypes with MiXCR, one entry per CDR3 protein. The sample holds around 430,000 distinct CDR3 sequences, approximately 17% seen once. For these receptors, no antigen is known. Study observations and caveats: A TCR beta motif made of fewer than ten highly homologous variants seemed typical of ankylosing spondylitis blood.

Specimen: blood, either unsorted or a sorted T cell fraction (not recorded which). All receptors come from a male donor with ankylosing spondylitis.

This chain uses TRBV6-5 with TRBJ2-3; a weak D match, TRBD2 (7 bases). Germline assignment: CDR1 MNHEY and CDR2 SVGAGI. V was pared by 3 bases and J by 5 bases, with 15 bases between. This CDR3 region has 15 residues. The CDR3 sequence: CASSYYRGAQDTQYF. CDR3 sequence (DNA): TGTGCCAGCAGTTATTATCGGGGGGCGCAAGATACGCAGTATTTT.

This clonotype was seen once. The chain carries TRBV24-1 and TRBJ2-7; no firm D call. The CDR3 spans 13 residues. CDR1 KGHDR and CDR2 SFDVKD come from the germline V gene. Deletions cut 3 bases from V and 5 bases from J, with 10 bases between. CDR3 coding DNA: TGTGCCACCAGTGATGGACCTTGGGACGAGCAGTACTTC. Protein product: CATSDGPWDEQYF.

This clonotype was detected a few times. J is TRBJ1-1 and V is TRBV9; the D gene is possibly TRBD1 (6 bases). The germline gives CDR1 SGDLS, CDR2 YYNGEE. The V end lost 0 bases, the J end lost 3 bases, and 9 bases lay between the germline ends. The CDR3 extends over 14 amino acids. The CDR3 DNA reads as TGTGCCAGCAGCGTAGGTGGGGGCTACACTGAAGCTTTCTTT. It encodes CASSVGGGYTEAFF.

The DNA of the CDR3 is TGTGCCAGCAGAAAACTAGCGGGAAGGAGTCGCCTAGGCTACAATGAGCAGTTCTTC. This sequence encodes CASRKLAGRSRLGYNEQFF. The chain joins TRBV6-2 or TRBV6-3 to TRBJ2-1; 10 bases are shared with TRBD2. CDR3 length: 19 residues. J gave up 3 bases and V 6 bases, and 17 bases lay outside the gene matches. CDR1 MNHEY and CDR2 SVGEGT come from the germline V gene.

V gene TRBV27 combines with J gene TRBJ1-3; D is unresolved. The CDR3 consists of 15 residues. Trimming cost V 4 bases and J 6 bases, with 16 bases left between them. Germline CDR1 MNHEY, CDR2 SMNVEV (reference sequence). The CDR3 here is CASSSTGKSANTIYF. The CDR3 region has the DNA TGTGCCAGCAGTTCAACCGGGAAAAGTGCAAACACCATATATTTT.

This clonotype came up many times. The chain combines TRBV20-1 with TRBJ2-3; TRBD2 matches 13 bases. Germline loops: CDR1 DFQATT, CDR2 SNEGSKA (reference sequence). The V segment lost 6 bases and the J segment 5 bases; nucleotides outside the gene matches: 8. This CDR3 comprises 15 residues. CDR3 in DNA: TGCAGTGCGCTCACTAGCGGGGGGGCTGGAGATACGCAGTATTTT. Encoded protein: CSALTSGGAGDTQYF.

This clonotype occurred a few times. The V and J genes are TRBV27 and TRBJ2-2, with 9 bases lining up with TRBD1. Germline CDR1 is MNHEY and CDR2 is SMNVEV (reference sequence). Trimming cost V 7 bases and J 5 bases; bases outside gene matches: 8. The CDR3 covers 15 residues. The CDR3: CASMEVDRGTGELFF. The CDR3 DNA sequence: TGTGCCAGCATGGAGGTAGACAGGGGGACCGGGGAGCTGTTTTTT.

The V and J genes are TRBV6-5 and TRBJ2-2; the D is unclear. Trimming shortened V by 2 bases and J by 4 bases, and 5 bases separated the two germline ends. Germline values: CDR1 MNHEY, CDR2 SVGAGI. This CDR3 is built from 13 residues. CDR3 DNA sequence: TGTGCCAGCAGTTACGTAGGCACCGGGGAGCTGTTTTTT. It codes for CASSYVGTGELFF.

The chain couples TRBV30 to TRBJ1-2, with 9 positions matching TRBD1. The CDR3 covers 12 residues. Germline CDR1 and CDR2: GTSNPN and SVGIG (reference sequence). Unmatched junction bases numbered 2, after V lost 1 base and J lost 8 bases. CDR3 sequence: CAWSDRGLGYTF. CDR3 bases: TGTGCCTGGAGTGACAGGGGGCTAGGCTACACCTTC.

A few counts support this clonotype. CDR3: CASSLTAGVGPGELFF. The CDR3 coding sequence is TGTGCCAGCAGCTTAACAGCGGGAGTGGGTCCCGGGGAGCTGTTTTTT. V gene TRBV9 combines with J gene TRBJ2-2, with TRBD2 matching over 8 bases. Germline CDR1 is SGDLS and CDR2 is YYNGEE. The V gene end was trimmed by 4 bases and the J gene end by 6 bases; junction bases not matched to a gene: 11. The CDR3 spans 16 residues.

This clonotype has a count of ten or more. The CDR3 DNA reads as TGTGCCAGCAGCCAAAGAGGGGGAGTCACTAGCGGGACGTACAATGAGCAGTTCTTC. This gives the protein CASSQRGGVTSGTYNEQFF. This chain connects TRBV4-2 to TRBJ2-1, with 10 bases matching TRBD2. J gave up 4 bases and V 2 bases, and 14 bases lay outside the gene matches. This CDR3 is 19 amino acids long. Germline V CDR1 and CDR2: LGHNA, YNFKEQ.

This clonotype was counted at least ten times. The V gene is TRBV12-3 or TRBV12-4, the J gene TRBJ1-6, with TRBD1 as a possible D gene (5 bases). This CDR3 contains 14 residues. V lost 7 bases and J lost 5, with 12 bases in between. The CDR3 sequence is CASTWGFNNSPLHF. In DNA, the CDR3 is TGTGCCAGCACCTGGGGGTTCAATAATTCACCCCTCCACTTT.

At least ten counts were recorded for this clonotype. Here the CDR3 DNA reads TGTGCCAGCAGTTTCGGGAGCACAGATACGCAGTATTTT. Translation gives CASSFGSTDTQYF. This sequence joins TRBV12-3 or TRBV12-4 and TRBJ2-3; D remains unclear. The CDR3 runs to 13 residues. The ends were cut back, 3 bases at V and 0 bases at J, with 4 bases in the middle.

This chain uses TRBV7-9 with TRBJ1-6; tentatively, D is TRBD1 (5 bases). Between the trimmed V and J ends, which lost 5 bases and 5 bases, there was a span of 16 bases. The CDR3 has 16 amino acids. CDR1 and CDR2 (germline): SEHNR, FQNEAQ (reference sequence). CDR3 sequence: CASSAAGGRDNSPLHF. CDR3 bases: TGTGCCAGCAGCGCCGCGGGGGGTCGAGATAATTCACCCCTCCACTTT. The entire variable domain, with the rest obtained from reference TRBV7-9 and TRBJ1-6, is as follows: DTGVSQNPRHKITKRGQNVTFRCDPISEHNRLYWYRQTLGQGPEFLTYFQNEAQLEKSRLLSDRFSAERPKGSFSTLEIQRTEQGDSAMYLCASSAAGGRDNSPLHFGNGTRLTVT.

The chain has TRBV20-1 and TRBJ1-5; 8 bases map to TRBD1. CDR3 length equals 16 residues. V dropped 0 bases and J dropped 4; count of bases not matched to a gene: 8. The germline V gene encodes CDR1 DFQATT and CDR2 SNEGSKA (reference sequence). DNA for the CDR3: TGCAGTGCTAGAGATGGGTACAGGGGGGAAAATCAGCCCCAGCATTTT. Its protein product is CSARDGYRGENQPQHF.

As DNA, the CDR3 is TGTGCCAGCGTGATAACAGGGGCCGAGCAGTACTTC. Protein product: CASVITGAEQYF. The J gene is TRBJ2-7, the V gene TRBV2, with 7 bases fitting TRBD1. The CDR3 covers 12 residues. Germline-derived CDR1 and CDR2 are SNHLY and FYNNEI. With V trimmed by 8 bases and J by 6 bases, 7 bases remained unmatched.